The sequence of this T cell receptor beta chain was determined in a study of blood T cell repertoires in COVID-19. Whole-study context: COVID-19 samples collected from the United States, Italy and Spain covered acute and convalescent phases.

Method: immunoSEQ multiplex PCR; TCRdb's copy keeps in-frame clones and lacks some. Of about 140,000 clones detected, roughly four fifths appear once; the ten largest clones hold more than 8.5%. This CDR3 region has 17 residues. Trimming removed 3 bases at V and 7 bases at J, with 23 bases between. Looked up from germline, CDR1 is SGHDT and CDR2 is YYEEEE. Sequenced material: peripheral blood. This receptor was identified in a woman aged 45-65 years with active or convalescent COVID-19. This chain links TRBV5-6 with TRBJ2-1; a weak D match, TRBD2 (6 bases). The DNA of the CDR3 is TGTGCCAGCAGCTCCTGGTTGGCGGGACTCGCTCAGAATGAGCAGTTCTTC. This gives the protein CASSSWLAGLAQNEQFF.